The 2 T cell receptor beta chains listed next were all sequenced from one sample in a study of T cells in localized non-small cell lung cancer. TCRdb keeps only in-frame clones here, not all; method: immunoSEQ multiplex PCR. The repertoire holds 5,000 to 8,000 clones, with approximately 86% as singletons. The starting material was peripheral blood, obtained before any cancer treatment. The receptor source for this set is a male donor older than 55 with stage I lung adenocarcinoma.

V and J are TRBV27 and TRBJ2-5; 7 positions match TRBD2. V shed 7 bases, J shed 0 bases, and the junction held 8 bases outside the gene matches. The CDR3 contains 15 residues. Germline V gene data show CDR1 as MNHEY and CDR2 as SMNVEV (reference sequence). In DNA form, the CDR3 reads TGTGCCAGCACACTGCTCGGGGGGAACCAAGAGACCCAGTACTTC. Translation gives CASTLLGGNQETQYF.

The J gene is TRBJ1-1, the V gene TRBV30, with a possible D match to TRBD1 (6 bases). With 3 bases removed from V and 9 bases from J, the gap between germline ends came to 17 bases. The CDR3 is made up of 13 amino acids. Germline V gene sequence: CDR1 GTSNPN, CDR2 SVGIG (reference sequence). The CDR3 is CAWRGGPRTKAFF. In DNA, the CDR3 is TGTGCCTGGAGAGGGGGGCCCCGAACAAAAGCTTTCTTT.